The sequence of this TCR beta chain was determined in a study of cytomegalovirus exposure and HLA in healthy donors. The PCR contained 60 Vbeta and 13 Jbeta primers. Some clones are missing from TCRdb's copy, which holds only in-frame ones; the method was immunoSEQ multiplex PCR. In all, the sample yields about 140,000 clones. CDR3 length: 15 amino acids. Germline CDR1 MGHRA, CDR2 YSYEKL. V lost 3 bases to trimming and J lost 5 bases; unmatched junction nucleotides: 8. J is TRBJ1-2 and V is TRBV4-1; TRBD1 matches at 8 bases. The receptor was derived from a young woman in good health and CMV-seronegative. The sample taken for sequencing was PBMCs. The CDR3 region has the DNA TGCGCCAGCAGCCAGTCCGGGACAGGAGCTTATGGCTACACCTTC. Protein sequence: CASSQSGTGAYGYTF.